The T cell receptor (beta chain) described here comes from a study of regulatory T cells in long-lasting Graves disease. The authors built TCR beta libraries using iRepertoire HTBI primers and Arm-PCR of CDR3 regions. TCRdb re-derived calls from the multiplex PCR reads in MiXCR, one entry per CDR3 protein. Seen here are roughly 520,000 distinct CDR3 sequences, 9.5% to 15% observed once, and the top ten hold around 10%. Stated time point: newly diagnosed GD, antithyroid drugs for less than 3 months. PBMC-derived RNA was used for the TCR library. This clonotype has only one observation. Germline-derived CDR1 and CDR2 are SGDLS and YYNGEE. This CDR3 spans 14 amino acids. V was shortened by 0 bases and J by 9 bases, with 14 bases between the two germline ends. The sample also formed part of further work on T cells in Graves' hyperthyroidism and ophthalmopathy. In that study: The study defined stable Graves' hyperthyroidism as no ophthalmopathy progression within 18 months.

This rearrangement joins TRBV9 to TRBJ2-3; a weak D match, TRBD2 (5 bases). Sequencing was performed on peripheral blood mononuclear cells (PBMCs), taken at new diagnosis, from a patient treated with antithyroid drugs. This receptor was taken from a woman in her twenties or thirties with Graves disease. CDR3 sequence: CASSVGGASITQYF. CDR3 coding DNA: TGTGCCAGCAGCGTAGGGGGAGCCTCCATCACGCAGTATTTT.